The T cell receptor (beta chain) under discussion was sequenced for a study of CXCR3-negative and CXCR3-positive naive CD8 T cells. About the study: With about 1.5 +/- 0.3 million reads per library, the TRB reads numbered 110 million to 150 million in total. Study-wide findings and caveats: The TRBV-TRBJ usage of naive CXCR3-negative and CXCR3-positive cells was similar, but that of memory cells differed. Similarly elevated diversity marked both naive subsets, with memory CD8+ cells showing far lower diversity.

Libraries were UMI-labeled 5' RACE TRB cDNA. TCRdb reanalyzed the 5' RACE reads, giving one entry per CDR3 protein sequence and no DNA. This specimen shows approximately 52,000 distinct CDR3 sequences; the ten leading clones hold around 20%. The germline CDR1 and CDR2 sequences are MNHEY and SVGEGT. The CDR3 has 15 residues. As regards this clonotype: Antigen: not known.

The receptor's source is a human donor in good health. Some clones in this sample may be carry-over from other donors' samples. Sequences were obtained from memory CD8+ T cells from blood. This chain joins TRBV6-2 or TRBV6-3 and TRBJ2-1; TCRdb designates TRBD1, a call that cannot be tested without DNA. The chain's CDR3 is CASIPGQGSYNEQFF.